What follows describes a single T cell receptor (beta chain). This clone's antigen is unknown. No much larger clonotype is one base removed from it; base qualities were not supplied. Distinct nucleotide sequences in the sample also encode this CDR3. The donors were healthy, HIV-negative adults who had no recently reported acute infections or vaccinations. All donors were Caucasian adults living in Nashville, Tennessee, USA. Magnetic negative selection was used to enrich CD4+ T cells, after which naive cells were positively selected on CD45RA and the negative fraction became the memory subset. Blood was obtained by leukapheresis, after which PBMCs were separated by Ficoll-Histopaque density gradient centrifugation and cryopreserved in liquid nitrogen vapor phase. Analytical flow cytometry was used to check the purity and quantity of every magnetically sorted T cell population. Genomic DNA was isolated from each sorted fraction and quantified by UV absorbance on a Nanodrop 2000c.

TCR CDR3 regions were amplified from genomic DNA by multiplex PCR using the deep immunoSEQ assay. For each cell subset, the extracted genomic DNA was distributed evenly across all wells of several immunoSEQ 96-well plates, and each plate served as one replicate. Each replicate PCR for sorted subsets received around 200 ng genomic DNA, equal to 30,000 or so T cell genomes. The purified libraries were quantified using a Qubit 3.0 fluorometer, sized with a Bioanalyzer 2100, and then quantified again using the KAPA Library Quantification kit. A separate single-read 150-cycle Illumina NextSeq 550 flow cell was used to sequence each immunoSEQ 96-well plate. In the original analysis: The immunoSEQ output contained only junctional sequences without quality scores, so filtering could not match that applied to full-length reads. To assign V/J genes and CDR3, sequences were annotated using PyIR, a Python wrapper for IgBLAST v1.9, with IMGT germline references. Reads were filtered out if the reads had weak V/J assignments (E-value above 1e-6), no CDR3, stop codons, out-of-frame junctions, or ambiguous translated residues. V3J clonotypes were defined as sequences sharing the same inferred V gene, J gene, and CDR3 amino acid sequence. To compute the percentage overlap between repertoires, the number of shared unique clonotypes was divided by the size of the smaller repertoire. Repertoire richness was assessed with RTK rarefaction, the Chao1 estimator, and Recon v2.1 estimates of unobserved clonotypes. Generation probabilities for all TCRbeta clonotypes obtained by the gDNA method from four donors were computed using OLGA. TCRdb took this table from immuneACCESS and kept in-frame rearrangements with V and J called. Such tables lack part of the clones; where checked against another copy, unresolved V genes explain under half of the gap, and the rest is unexplained. V and J calls and clone size are as listed in that table; D and trimming were resolved from the DNA. The sample table lists about 2.4 million clones, over 85% of them with a count of one. Clones ranked in the top ten supply about 0.39% of the sample.

V is shortened by 0 bases, J by 2 bases, and the region joining them spans 8 bases. The CDR3 contains 15 residues, cysteine and phenylalanine counted. The CDR3 DNA has 45 bases and is translated from base 1. The CDR1 and CDR2 encoded by the germline V gene are SGDLS and YYNGEE. This record belongs to a study of shared clonotypes between healthy human individuals (dated by TCRdb to 2018 to 2021). Background for the entire study: Three men and two women, aged 18 to 49 years, made up the cohort. Libraries were prepared and TCR repertoires were sequenced by different laboratories using diverse techniques, in order to increase sequencing depth and limit assay-specific biases. Per donor, leukapheresis produced somewhere between about 0.94 and 9.5 billion PBMCs. To estimate repertoire size and how much clonotype sharing occurs between individuals, the study deeply sequenced the blood TCR repertoires of five healthy adults. For each donor, CD4 naive and CD4 memory were each given three plates, CD8 naive was given two plates, and CD8 memory was given one plate. The investigation overall reported the following: The small number of donors limited the genetic and exposure-history diversity represented. Pairwise subsampling indicated that sequencing depth was expected to affect the degree of clonotype sharing among donors. Estimated clonotype richness was generally larger for naive than for memory subsets. Sampling was restricted to blood, and TCR repertoires in tissue are likely to differ from TCR repertoires in blood. Even with the large sequencing depth, rarefaction of the sorted-subset datasets indicated that sequencing was incomplete. Compared with non-shared clonotypes, the clonotypes found in all four sorted-subset donors had higher generation probabilities. Sharing across four donors was observed for roughly 5% of naive CD4, over 3% of naive CD8, around 2.5% of memory CD4, and around 0.42% of memory CD8 clonotypes.

The specimen sequenced was naive CD4+ T cells from PBMCs. In the paper's terms, the cell subset or site label means: CD45RA+ positively selected. The rearranged segments are TRBV9 and TRBJ2-2; the D gene assignment is ambiguous. The source is a man younger than 35 in good health. Some clones in this sample may be carry-over from other donors' samples. The CDR3 region reads CASSVVGSNTGELFF. In nucleotide form, the sequence is TGTGCCAGCAGCGTAGTCGGCAGTAACACCGGGGAGCTGTTTTTT.